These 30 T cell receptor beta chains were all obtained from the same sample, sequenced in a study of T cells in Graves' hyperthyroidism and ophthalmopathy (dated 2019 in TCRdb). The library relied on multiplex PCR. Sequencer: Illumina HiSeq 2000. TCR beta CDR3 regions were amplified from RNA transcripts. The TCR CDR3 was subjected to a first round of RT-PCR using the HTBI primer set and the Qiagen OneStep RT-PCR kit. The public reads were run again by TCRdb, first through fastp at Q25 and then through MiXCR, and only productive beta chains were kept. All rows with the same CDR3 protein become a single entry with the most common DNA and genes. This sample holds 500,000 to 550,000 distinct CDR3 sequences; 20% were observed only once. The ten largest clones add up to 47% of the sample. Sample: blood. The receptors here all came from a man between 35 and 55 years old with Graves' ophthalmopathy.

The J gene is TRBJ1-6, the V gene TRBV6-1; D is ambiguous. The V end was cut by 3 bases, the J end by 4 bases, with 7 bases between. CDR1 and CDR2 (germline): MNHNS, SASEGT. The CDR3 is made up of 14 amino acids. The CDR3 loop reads CASSEGGYNSPLHF. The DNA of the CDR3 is TGTGCCAGCAGTGAGGGCGGTTATAATTCACCCCTCCACTTT.

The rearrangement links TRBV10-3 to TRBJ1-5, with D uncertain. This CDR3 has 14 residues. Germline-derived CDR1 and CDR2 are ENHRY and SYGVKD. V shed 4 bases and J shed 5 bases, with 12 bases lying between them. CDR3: CAISGGSPDQPQHF. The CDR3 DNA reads TGTGCCATCAGTGGCGGCAGCCCGGATCAGCCCCAGCATTTT.

The CDR3 DNA reads as TGTGCCAGCAGCCCGATATGGGGGACAGGGGTCGCTGAAGCTTTCTTT. Its protein is CASSPIWGTGVAEAFF. This chain uses TRBV7-2 with TRBJ1-1; 10 nucleotides line up with TRBD1. Germline CDR1 and CDR2: SGHTA and FQGNSA. Unmatched junction bases numbered 12, after V lost 5 bases and J lost 6 bases. This CDR3 comprises 16 residues.

The CDR3 here is CASSYGTSNQPQHF. CDR3 nucleotides: TGTGCCAGCAGTTACGGGACCAGCAATCAGCCCCAGCATTTT. The chain links TRBV6-5 to TRBJ1-5, with D possibly being TRBD1 (5 bases). Germline loops: CDR1 MNHEY, CDR2 SVGAGI. The CDR3 is 14 amino acids. With 2 bases removed from V and 1 base from J, the gap between germline ends came to 6 bases.

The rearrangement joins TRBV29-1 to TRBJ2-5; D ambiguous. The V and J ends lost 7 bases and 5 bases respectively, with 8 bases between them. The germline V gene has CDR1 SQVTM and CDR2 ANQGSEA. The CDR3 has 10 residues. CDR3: CSAALETQYF. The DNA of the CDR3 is TGCAGCGCAGCCCTTGAGACCCAGTACTTC.

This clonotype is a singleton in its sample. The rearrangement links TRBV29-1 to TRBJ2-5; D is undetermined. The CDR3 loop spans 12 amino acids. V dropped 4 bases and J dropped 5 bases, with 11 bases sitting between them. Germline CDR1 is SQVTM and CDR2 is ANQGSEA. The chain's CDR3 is CSVVAEAETQYF. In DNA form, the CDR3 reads TGCAGCGTTGTAGCAGAGGCTGAGACCCAGTACTTC.

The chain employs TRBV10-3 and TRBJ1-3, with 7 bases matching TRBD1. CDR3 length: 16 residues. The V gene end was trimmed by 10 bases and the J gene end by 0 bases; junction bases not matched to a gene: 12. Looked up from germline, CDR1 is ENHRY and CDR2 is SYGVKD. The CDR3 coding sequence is TGTGCCACGTTCGACAGGGTTGACATCTCTGGAAACACCATATATTTT. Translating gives CATFDRVDISGNTIYF.

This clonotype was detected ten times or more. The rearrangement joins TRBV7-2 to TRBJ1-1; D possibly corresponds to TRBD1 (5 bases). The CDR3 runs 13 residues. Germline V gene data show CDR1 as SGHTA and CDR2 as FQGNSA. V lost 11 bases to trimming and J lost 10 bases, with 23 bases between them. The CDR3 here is CAASTGNLRGAFF. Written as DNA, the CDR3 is TGTGCCGCCTCGACGGGGAACCTAAGGGGAGCTTTCTTT.

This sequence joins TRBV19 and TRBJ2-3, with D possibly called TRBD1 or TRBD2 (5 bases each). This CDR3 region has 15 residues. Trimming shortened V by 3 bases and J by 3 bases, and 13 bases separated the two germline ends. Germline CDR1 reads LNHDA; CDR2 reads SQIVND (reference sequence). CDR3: CASSIQGRVTDTQYF. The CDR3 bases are TGTGCCAGTAGTATTCAGGGACGAGTGACAGATACGCAGTATTTT.

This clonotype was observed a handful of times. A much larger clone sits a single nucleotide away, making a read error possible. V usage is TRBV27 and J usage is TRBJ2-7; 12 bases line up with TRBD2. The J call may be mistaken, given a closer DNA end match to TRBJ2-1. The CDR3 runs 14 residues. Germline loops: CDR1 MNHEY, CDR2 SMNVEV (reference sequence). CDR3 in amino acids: CASKLAGGSYEQFF. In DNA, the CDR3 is TGTGCCAGCAAACTAGCGGGAGGTTCCTACGAGCAGTTCTTC.

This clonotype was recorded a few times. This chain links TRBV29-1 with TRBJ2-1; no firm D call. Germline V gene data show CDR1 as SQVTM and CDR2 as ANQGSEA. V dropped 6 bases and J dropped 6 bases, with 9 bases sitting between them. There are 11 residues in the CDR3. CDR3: CSVPIGNEQFF. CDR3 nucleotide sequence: TGCAGCGTCCCAATCGGCAATGAGCAGTTCTTC.

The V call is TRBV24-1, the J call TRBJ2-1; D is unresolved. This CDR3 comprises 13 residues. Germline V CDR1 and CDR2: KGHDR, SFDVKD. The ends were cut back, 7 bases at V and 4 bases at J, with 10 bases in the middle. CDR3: CATSHSNYNEQFF. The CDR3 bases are TGTGCCACCAGCCACTCAAATTACAATGAGCAGTTCTTC.

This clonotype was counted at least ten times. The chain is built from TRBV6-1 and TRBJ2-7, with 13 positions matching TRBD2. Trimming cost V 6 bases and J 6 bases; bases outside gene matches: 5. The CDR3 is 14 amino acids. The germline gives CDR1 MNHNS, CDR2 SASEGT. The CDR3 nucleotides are TGTGCCAGCAGGACTAGCGGGGGGATCTTCGAGCAGTACTTC. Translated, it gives CASRTSGGIFEQYF.

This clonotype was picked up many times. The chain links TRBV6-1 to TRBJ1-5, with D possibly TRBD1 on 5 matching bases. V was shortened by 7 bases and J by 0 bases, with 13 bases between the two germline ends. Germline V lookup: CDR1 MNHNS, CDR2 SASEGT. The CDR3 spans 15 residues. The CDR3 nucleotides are TGTGCCAGCACGGGACTGAAACATAGCAATCAGCCCCAGCATTTT. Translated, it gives CASTGLKHSNQPQHF.

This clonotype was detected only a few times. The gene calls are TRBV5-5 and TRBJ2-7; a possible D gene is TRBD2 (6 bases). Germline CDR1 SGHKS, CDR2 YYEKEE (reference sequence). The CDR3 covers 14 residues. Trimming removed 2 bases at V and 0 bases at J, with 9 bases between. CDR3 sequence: CASSFTGDSYEQYF. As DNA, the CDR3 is TGTGCCAGCAGCTTCACGGGAGACTCCTACGAGCAGTACTTC. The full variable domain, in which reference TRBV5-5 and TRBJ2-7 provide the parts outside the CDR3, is DAGVTQSPTHLIKTRGQQVTLRCSPISGHKSVSWYQQVLGQGPQFIFQYYEKEERGRGNFPDRFSARQFPNYSSELNVNALLLGDSALYLCASSFTGDSYEQYFGPGTRLTVT.

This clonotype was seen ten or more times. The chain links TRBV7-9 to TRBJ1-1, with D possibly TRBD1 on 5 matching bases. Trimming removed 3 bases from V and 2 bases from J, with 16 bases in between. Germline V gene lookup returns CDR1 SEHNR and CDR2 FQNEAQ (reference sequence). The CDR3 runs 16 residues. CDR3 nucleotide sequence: TGTGCCAGCAGCTTCTTCCGACAGAAAGGTAACACTGAAGCTTTCTTT. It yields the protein CASSFFRQKGNTEAFF. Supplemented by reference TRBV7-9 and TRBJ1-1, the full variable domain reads DTGVSQNPRHKITKRGQNVTFRCDPISEHNRLYWYRQTLGQGPEFLTYFQNEAQLEKSRLLSDRFSAERPKGSFSTLEIQRTEQGDSAMYLCASSFFRQKGNTEAFFGQGTRLTVV.

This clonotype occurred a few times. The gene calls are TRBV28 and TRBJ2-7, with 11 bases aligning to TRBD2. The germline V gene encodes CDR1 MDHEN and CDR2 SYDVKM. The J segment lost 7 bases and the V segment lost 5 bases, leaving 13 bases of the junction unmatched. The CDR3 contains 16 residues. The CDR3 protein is CASSDLAGGYGGEQYF. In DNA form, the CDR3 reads TGTGCCAGCAGTGATCTAGCGGGAGGCTATGGAGGAGAGCAGTACTTC.

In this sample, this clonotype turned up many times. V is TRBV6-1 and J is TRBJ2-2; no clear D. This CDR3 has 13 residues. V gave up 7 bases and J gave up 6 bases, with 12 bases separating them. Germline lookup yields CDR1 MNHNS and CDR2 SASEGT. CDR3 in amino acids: CASNVLESGELFF. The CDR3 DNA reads TGTGCCAGCAATGTGTTAGAGTCCGGGGAGCTGTTTTTT.

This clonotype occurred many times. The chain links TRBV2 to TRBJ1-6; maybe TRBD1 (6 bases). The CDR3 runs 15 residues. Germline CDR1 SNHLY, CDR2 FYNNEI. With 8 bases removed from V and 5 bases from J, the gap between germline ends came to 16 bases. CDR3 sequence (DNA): TGTGCCAGCGGCTTGCGACAGGATCATAATTCACCCCTCCACTTT. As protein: CASGLRQDHNSPLHF.

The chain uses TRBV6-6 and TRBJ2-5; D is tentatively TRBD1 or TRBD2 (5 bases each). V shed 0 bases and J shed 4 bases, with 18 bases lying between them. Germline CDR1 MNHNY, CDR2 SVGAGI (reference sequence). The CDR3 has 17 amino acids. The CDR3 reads CASSYSGGGGTGETQYF. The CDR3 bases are TGTGCCAGCAGTTACTCTGGGGGTGGGGGAACCGGAGAGACCCAGTACTTC.

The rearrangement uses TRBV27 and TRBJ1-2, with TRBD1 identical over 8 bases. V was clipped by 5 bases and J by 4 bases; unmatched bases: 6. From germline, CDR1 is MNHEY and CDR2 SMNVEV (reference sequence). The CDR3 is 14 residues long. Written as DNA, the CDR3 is TGTGCCAGCAGTAACCTCGGACAGGGCTATGGCTACACCTTC. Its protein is CASSNLGQGYGYTF.

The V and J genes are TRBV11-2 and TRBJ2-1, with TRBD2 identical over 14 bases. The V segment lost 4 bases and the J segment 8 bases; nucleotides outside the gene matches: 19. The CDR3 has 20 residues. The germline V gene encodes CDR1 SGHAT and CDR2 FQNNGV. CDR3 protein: CASSSYPPTGTSGRGHEQFF. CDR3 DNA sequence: TGTGCCAGCAGCTCCTACCCCCCTACCGGGACTAGCGGGAGAGGGCATGAGCAGTTCTTC.

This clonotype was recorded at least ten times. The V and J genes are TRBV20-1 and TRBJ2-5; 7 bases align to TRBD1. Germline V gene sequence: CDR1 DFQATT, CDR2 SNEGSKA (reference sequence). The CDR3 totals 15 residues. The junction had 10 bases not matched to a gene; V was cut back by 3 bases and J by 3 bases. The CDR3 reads CSASPPLTGKETQYF. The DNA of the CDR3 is TGCAGTGCTAGTCCCCCTCTGACAGGGAAAGAGACCCAGTACTTC.

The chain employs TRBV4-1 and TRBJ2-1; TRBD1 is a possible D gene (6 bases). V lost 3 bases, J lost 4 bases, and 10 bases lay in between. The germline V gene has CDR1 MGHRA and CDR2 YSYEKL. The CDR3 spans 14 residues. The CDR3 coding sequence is TGCGCCAGCAGCCAGAGGGACAAATACAATGAGCAGTTCTTC. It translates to CASSQRDKYNEQFF.

The CDR3 DNA sequence: TGTGCCAGCAGTCCGGGAGGCTACAGTGAAGCTTTCTTT. This codes for CASSPGGYSEAFF. The V call is TRBV28, the J call TRBJ1-1; no reliable D call. With 5 bases removed from V and 7 bases from J, the gap between germline ends came to 14 bases. Germline loops: CDR1 MDHEN, CDR2 SYDVKM. The CDR3 has 13 residues.

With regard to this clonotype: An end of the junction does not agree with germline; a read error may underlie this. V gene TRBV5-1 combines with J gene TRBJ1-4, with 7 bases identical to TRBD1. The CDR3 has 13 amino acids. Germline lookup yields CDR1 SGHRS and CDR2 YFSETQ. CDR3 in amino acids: CAGSTRQGGKLFF. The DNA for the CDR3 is TGTGCCGGCAGCACCCGACAGGGTGGAAAACTGTTTTTT.

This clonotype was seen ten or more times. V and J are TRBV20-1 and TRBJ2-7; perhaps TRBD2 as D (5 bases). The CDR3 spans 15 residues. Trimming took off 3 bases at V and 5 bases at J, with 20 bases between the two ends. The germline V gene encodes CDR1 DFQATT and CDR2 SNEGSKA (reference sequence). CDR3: CSASTPGWQTHEQYF. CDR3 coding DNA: TGCAGTGCTAGTACGCCGGGGTGGCAGACCCACGAGCAGTACTTC.

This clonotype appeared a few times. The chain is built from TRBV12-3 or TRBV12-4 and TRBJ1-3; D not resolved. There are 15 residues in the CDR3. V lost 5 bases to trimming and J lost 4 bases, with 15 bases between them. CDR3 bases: TGTGCCAGCAGTCAACCGGGTTTTGAGGGAAACACCATATATTTT. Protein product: CASSQPGFEGNTIYF.

CDR3 coding DNA: TGTGCCAGCAGTCGAGGACTAGCGGGCACAGATACGCAGTATTTT. Translation gives CASSRGLAGTDTQYF. V and J are TRBV6-2 or TRBV6-3 and TRBJ2-3, with 10 bases lining up with TRBD2. The CDR3 length is 15 residues. Germline assignment: CDR1 MNHEY and CDR2 SVGEGT. Trimming at V came to 5 bases and at J to 1 base, leaving 3 bases not matched to a gene.

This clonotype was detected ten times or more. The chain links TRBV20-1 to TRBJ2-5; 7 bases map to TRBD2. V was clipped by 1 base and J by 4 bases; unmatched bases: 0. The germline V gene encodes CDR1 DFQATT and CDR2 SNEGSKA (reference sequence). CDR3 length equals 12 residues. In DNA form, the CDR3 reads TGCAGTGCTAGAGGGGAGGGAGAGACCCAGTACTTC. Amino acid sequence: CSARGEGETQYF.